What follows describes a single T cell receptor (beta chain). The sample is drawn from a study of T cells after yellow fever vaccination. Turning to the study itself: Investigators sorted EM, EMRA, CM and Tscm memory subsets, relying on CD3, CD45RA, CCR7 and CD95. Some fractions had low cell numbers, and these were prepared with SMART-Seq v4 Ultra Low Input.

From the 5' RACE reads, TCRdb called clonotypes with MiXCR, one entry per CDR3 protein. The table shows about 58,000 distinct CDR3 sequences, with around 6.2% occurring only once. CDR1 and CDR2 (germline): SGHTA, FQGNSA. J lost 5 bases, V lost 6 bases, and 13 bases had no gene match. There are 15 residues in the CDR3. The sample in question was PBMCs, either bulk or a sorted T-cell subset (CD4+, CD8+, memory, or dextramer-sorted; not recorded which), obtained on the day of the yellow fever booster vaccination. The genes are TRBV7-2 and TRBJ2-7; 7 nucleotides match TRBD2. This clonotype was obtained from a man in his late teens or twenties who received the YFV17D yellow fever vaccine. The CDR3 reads CASSSAGVRGNEQYF. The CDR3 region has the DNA TGTGCCAGCAGTTCCGCGGGGGTGCGGGGTAACGAGCAGTACTTC.